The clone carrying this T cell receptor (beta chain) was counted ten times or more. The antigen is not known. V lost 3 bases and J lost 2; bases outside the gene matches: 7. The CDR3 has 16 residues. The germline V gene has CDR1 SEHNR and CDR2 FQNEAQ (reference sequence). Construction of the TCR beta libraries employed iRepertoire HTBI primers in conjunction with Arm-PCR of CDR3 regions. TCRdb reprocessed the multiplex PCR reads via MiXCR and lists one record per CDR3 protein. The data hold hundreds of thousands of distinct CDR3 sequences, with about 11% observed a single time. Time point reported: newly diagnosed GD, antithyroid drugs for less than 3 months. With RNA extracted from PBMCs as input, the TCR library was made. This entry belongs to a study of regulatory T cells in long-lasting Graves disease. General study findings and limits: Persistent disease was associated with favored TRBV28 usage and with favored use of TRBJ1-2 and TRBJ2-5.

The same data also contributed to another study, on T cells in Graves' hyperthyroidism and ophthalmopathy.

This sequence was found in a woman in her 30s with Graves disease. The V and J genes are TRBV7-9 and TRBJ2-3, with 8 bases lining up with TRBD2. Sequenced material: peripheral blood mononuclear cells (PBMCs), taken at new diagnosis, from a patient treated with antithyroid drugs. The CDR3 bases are TGTGCCAGCAGCTTGGGGACTAGTTTCTACACAGATACGCAGTATTTT. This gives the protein CASSLGTSFYTDTQYF.